The 21 T cell receptor beta chains reported below all come from one sample, sequenced in a study of blood T cells in healthy people across ages. The use of a sample-barcoded 5' primer and a J-beta primer mix characterized a second PCR of about 6 to 12 cycles. TCRdb analysed the 5' RACE reads with MiXCR anew, one entry per CDR3 protein. The table includes around 850,000 distinct CDR3 sequences, 36% detected once. Specimen: blood. The receptors were sampled from a man aged 18 to 30 in good health.

DNA of the CDR3: TGCGCCAGCAGCCAAGGGGCGGGACAGGGGGTTTTTTATGGCTACACCTTC. This encodes CASSQGAGQGVFYGYTF. This chain links TRBV4-3 with TRBJ1-2; TRBD1 matches 11 bases. The CDR3 is 17 residues long. Per the germline V gene, CDR1 is LGHNA and CDR2 is YSLEER. Trimming at V came to 1 base and at J to 5 bases, leaving 9 bases not matched to a gene.

The chain employs TRBV5-1 and TRBJ2-3; 7 bases fit TRBD1. The CDR3 loop spans 13 amino acids. J lost 5 bases, V lost 3 bases, and 3 bases had no gene match. In germline, CDR1 is SGHRS, CDR2 YFSETQ. CDR3: CASSSGTVDTQYF. The CDR3 DNA follows: TGCGCCAGCAGCTCGGGGACAGTAGATACGCAGTATTTT. The full variable domain, rest sourced from reference TRBV5-1 and TRBJ2-3, is KAGVTQTPRYLIKTRGQQVTLSCSPISGHRSVSWYQQTPGQGLQFLFEYFSETQRNKGNFPGRFSGRQFSNSRSEMNVSTLELGDSALYLCASSSGTVDTQYFGPGTRLTVL.

This clonotype was recorded many times. This chain uses TRBV10-3 with TRBJ1-1, with D unclear. Germline assignment: CDR1 ENHRY and CDR2 SYGVKD. Between the trimmed V and J ends, which lost 0 bases and 3 bases, there was a span of 8 bases. The CDR3 is 14 residues long. The CDR3: CAISESTRDTEAFF. DNA for the CDR3: TGTGCCATCAGTGAGTCGACGAGGGACACTGAAGCTTTCTTT.

V and J are TRBV6-6 and TRBJ2-3; the D gene is possibly TRBD2 (5 bases). The CDR3 totals 14 residues. Germline V gene lookup returns CDR1 MNHNY and CDR2 SVGAGI (reference sequence). Trimming took off 6 bases at V and 3 bases at J, with 13 bases between the two ends. The CDR3, as DNA: TGTGCCAGCAGAATAGGACTCGCGACAGATACGCAGTATTTT. It specifies CASRIGLATDTQYF.

This clonotype was counted between two and nine times. The rearrangement links TRBV14 to TRBJ1-2, with 9 nucleotides matching TRBD1. Losses at the gene ends were 6 bases for V and 4 bases for J; bases not matched to a gene: 9. The CDR3 extends over 15 amino acids. Germline V gene sequence: CDR1 SGHDN, CDR2 FVKESK. CDR3 coding DNA: TGTGCCAGCAGTCCCCGTCCGACAGGGGGCTATGGCTACACCTTC. Its translation is CASSPRPTGGYGYTF.

On this clonotype: At one boundary the junction diverges from the germline segment, which might be a read error. This chain connects TRBV12-3 or TRBV12-4 to TRBJ1-2; a possible D gene is TRBD1 (6 bases). The CDR3 is made up of 13 amino acids. CDR3 bases: TGTGCCGGCAGGAGGGACAAGGACTATGGCTACACCTTC. It is translated as CAGRRDKDYGYTF.

This clonotype appeared once. The V call is TRBV4-1, the J call TRBJ2-1; D not resolved. The CDR3 extends over 15 amino acids. CDR1 and CDR2 (germline): MGHRA, YSYEKL. The germline V and J ends were trimmed by 4 bases and 2 bases, with 12 bases remaining between them. CDR3 in amino acids: CASSPQVKTYNEQFF. In DNA, the CDR3 is TGCGCCAGCAGCCCCCAAGTGAAAACCTACAATGAGCAGTTCTTC.

This clonotype appeared a few times. As DNA, the CDR3 is TGTGCCAGCAGCGGTAGCTCCTACGAGCAGTACTTC. Encoded protein: CASSGSSYEQYF. The chain combines TRBV7-9 with TRBJ2-7; D is ambiguous. The germline CDR1 and CDR2 sequences are SEHNR and FQNEAQ (reference sequence). The CDR3 covers 12 residues. V gave up 5 bases and J gave up 0 bases, with 5 bases separating them.

This chain connects TRBV7-7 to TRBJ2-2; 7 bases agree with TRBD1. With V trimmed by 5 bases and J by 3 bases, 6 bases remained unmatched. Per the germline V gene, CDR1 is SSHAT and CDR2 is FNYEAQ (reference sequence). This CDR3 has 15 residues. The CDR3 reads CASSIGTAYTGELFF. The DNA of the CDR3 is TGTGCCAGCAGCATCGGGACAGCGTACACCGGGGAGCTGTTTTTT.

This chain joins TRBV4-2 and TRBJ1-2, with TRBD1 matching 7 bases. The germline gives CDR1 LGHNA, CDR2 YNFKEQ. The CDR3 length is 15 residues. After removal of 2 bases from V and 6 bases from J, the junction contained 9 bases not matched to a gene. Here the CDR3 reads CASSQIVGTVDGYTF. The CDR3 DNA sequence: TGTGCCAGCAGCCAAATCGTGGGGACAGTTGATGGCTACACCTTC.

This chain joins TRBV4-1 and TRBJ1-5; D not resolved. Trimming cost V 0 bases and J 4 bases, with 16 bases left between them. The CDR3 loop spans 17 amino acids. Per germline, CDR1 MGHRA and CDR2 YSYEKL. CDR3 amino acids: CASSQDTSTPGNQPQHF. The DNA for the CDR3 is TGCGCCAGCAGCCAAGATACGTCGACACCGGGAAATCAGCCCCAGCATTTT.

This clonotype was detected a few times. The genes are TRBV3-1 and TRBJ2-2, with 7 positions matching TRBD1. The length of the CDR3 is 16 residues. In germline, CDR1 is LGHDT, CDR2 YNNKEL (reference sequence). V shed 3 bases and J 3 bases; nucleotides not matched to a gene: 7. CDR3 bases: TGTGCCAGCAGCCACACCAACAGGGGTCACACCGGGGAGCTGTTTTTT. Amino acid sequence: CASSHTNRGHTGELFF.

The chain uses TRBV6-1 and TRBJ1-2, with 7 bases identical to TRBD1. The CDR3 is made up of 14 amino acids. Germline V CDR1 and CDR2: MNHNS, SASEGT. V dropped 4 bases and J dropped 4; count of bases not matched to a gene: 6. Here the CDR3 DNA reads TGTGCCAGCAGTGGACAGGGTCTTCGCTATGGCTACACCTTC. Its protein is CASSGQGLRYGYTF.

Regarding this clonotype: A junction end diverges from the germline sequence, so it may reflect a read error. The V gene is TRBV4-1, the J gene TRBJ2-1; D is perhaps TRBD1 or TRBD2 (5 bases each). CDR3 size: 18 residues. Per germline, CDR1 MGHRA and CDR2 YSYEKL. The CDR3 reads CASGQVGEWGTRSNEQFF. The DNA for the CDR3 is TGCGCCAGCGGCCAAGTGGGGGAGTGGGGAACGAGGTCCAATGAGCAGTTCTTC.

Only a few counts were recorded for this clonotype. This chain connects TRBV10-3 to TRBJ1-5; no definite D call. The V gene lost 3 bases and the J gene lost 0 bases, with 6 bases spanning the gap. This CDR3 is built from 14 residues. The germline V gene encodes CDR1 ENHRY and CDR2 SYGVKD. The CDR3 DNA reads as TGTGCCATCAGTGACGGGAATAGCAATCAGCCCCAGCATTTT. As protein: CAISDGNSNQPQHF.

This chain links TRBV7-6 with TRBJ1-3, with a possible D match to TRBD1 (5 bases). This CDR3 spans 17 amino acids. Germline CDR1 is SGHVS and CDR2 is FNYEAQ. The germline V and J ends were trimmed by 0 bases and 0 bases, with 12 bases remaining between them. The CDR3 DNA reads as TGTGCCAGCAGCTTAGCACGCTGGGGACTCTCTGGAAACACCATATATTTT. This codes for CASSLARWGLSGNTIYF.

This clonotype appeared a few times. The gene calls are TRBV9 and TRBJ2-7; 9 bases align to TRBD2. The J call may be mistaken, given a closer DNA end match to TRBJ2-5. CDR1 and CDR2 from the germline V gene are SGDLS and YYNGEE. The CDR3 contains 15 residues. CDR3 in amino acids: CASSVRLAGMETQYF. The CDR3 DNA sequence: TGTGCCAGCAGCGTTCGTCTAGCGGGGATGGAGACCCAGTACTTC.

This clonotype showed up just a few times. This chain connects TRBV3-1 to TRBJ2-1, with 8 bases identical to TRBD1. Per germline, CDR1 LGHDT and CDR2 YNNKEL (reference sequence). This CDR3 has 17 amino acids. V was clipped by 4 bases and J by 7 bases; unmatched bases: 15. The CDR3 DNA is TGTGCCAGCAGCCGAACCCGACCAGGGGGCAGCGGTAATGAGCAGTTCTTC. Amino acids: CASSRTRPGGSGNEQFF.

V and J are TRBV29-1 and TRBJ1-1; no clear D. V lost 0 bases and J 4 bases, leaving 18 bases between the germline ends. This CDR3 has 16 residues. Germline V lookup: CDR1 SQVTM, CDR2 ANQGSEA. DNA of the CDR3: TGCAGCGTTGAAGATAGGGCAGTGGGCCCGATCACTGAAGCTTTCTTT. Its protein is CSVEDRAVGPITEAFF. Drawing the rest from reference TRBV29-1 and TRBJ1-1, the complete variable domain is SAVISQKPSRDICQRGTSLTIQCQVDSQVTMMFWYRQQPGQSLTLIATANQGSEATYESGFVIDKFPISRPNLTFSTLTVSNMSPEDSSIYLCSVEDRAVGPITEAFFGQGTRLTVV.

As to this clonotype: A read error may explain this, as a much larger clone is one base away. The chain is built from TRBV27 and TRBJ1-6, with 9 positions matching TRBD1. The germline CDR1 and CDR2 sequences are MNHEY and SMNVEV (reference sequence). This CDR3 spans 15 amino acids. The CDR3 reads CACSLHGQGFSPLHF. CDR3 in DNA: TGTGCCTGCAGTTTACATGGACAGGGGTTTTCACCCCTCCACTTT.

The V gene is TRBV2, the J gene TRBJ1-2; D uncertain. CDR3 length equals 14 residues. The germline V gene encodes CDR1 SNHLY and CDR2 FYNNEI. Between the trimmed V and J ends, which lost 0 bases and 7 bases, there was a span of 12 bases. CDR3: CASSEASGFLGYTF. CDR3 sequence (DNA): TGTGCCAGCAGTGAAGCTTCGGGGTTTCTTGGCTACACCTTC.